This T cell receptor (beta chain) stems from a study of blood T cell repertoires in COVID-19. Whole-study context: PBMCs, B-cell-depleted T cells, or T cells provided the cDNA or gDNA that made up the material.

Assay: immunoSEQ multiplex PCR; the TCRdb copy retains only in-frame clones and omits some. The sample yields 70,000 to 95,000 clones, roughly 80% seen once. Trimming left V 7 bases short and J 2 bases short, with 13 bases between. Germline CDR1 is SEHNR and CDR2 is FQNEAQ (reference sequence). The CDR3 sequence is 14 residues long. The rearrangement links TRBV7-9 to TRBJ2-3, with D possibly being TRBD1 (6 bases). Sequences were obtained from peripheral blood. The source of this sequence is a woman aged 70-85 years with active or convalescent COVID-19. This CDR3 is CASMRGTFTDTQYF. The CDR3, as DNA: TGTGCCAGCATGAGGGGGACCTTCACAGATACGCAGTATTTT.